These T cell receptor beta chains were read from a single sample in a study of cytomegalovirus exposure and HLA in healthy donors. The repertoire was sequenced with immunoSEQ multiplex PCR; TCRdb's copy has only in-frame clones and lacks some. The table lists 150,000 to 200,000 clones, 60% to 80% of them singletons. Material: PBMCs. These receptors all come from a woman in her 30s in good health and CMV-seronegative. The CDR3 runs from the conserved cysteine through the conserved F or W. D genes are given only for firm matches. Clone size is given for some rows only: seen once, a few or many times, or a class if the clone is expanded.

D | size | J | V | CDR3 | DNA
TRBD2 | few | TRBJ2-1 | TRBV10-3 | CAISTSGAYNEQFF | TGTGCCATCAGTACTAGCGGGGCGTACAATGAGCAGTTCTTC
TRBD1 | - | TRBJ1-6 | TRBV28 | CASSQTGRPLHF | TGTGCCAGCAGTCAGACAGGGAGGCCCCTCCACTTT
TRBD2 | - | TRBJ2-1 | TRBV18 | CASSPALFSGGGEQFF | TGTGCCAGCTCACCGGCCCTATTTAGCGGGGGGGGTGAGCAGTTCTTC
- | - | TRBJ1-2 | TRBV5-5 | CASSLQYSYGYTF | TGTGCCAGCAGCTTGCAGTACAGCTATGGCTACACCTTC
- | - | TRBJ2-3 | TRBV15 | CATSRDGPRASTQYF | TGTGCCACCAGCAGAGATGGGCCCCGAGCCAGTACGCAGTATTTT
- | - | TRBJ1-2 | TRBV29-1 | CSVETDSGGVYGYTF | TGCAGCGTTGAAACCGACAGCGGGGGTGTCTATGGCTACACCTTC
- | - | TRBJ1-2 | TRBV6-5 | CATWYSDSDYGYTF | TGTGCCACCTGGTATTCGGACTCAGACTATGGCTACACCTTC
TRBD2 | - | TRBJ2-1 | TRBV2 | CASSGTSGGAARILNEQFF | TGTGCCAGCAGTGGGACTAGCGGGGGGGCAGCGAGGATCTTGAATGAGCAGTTCTTC
- | - | TRBJ2-1 | TRBV11-2 | CASSLEARRGVNYNEQFF | TGTGCCAGCAGCTTAGAGGCTCGCCGCGGGGTGAACTACAATGAGCAGTTCTTC
- | - | TRBJ2-7 | TRBV7-9 | CASSLQKSSYEQYF | TGTGCCAGCAGCTTACAGAAAAGCTCCTACGAGCAGTACTTC
- | - | TRBJ2-2 | TRBV6-1 | CASSFQVLYTGELFF | TGTGCCAGCAGTTTTCAGGTTTTGTACACCGGGGAGCTGTTTTTT
TRBD1 | - | TRBJ1-2 | TRBV5-6 | CASSLGQGAQRYTF | TGTGCCAGCAGCTTGGGGCAGGGGGCGCAAAGATACACCTTC
TRBD1 | few | TRBJ2-3 | TRBV30 | CAWSPLQGVTDTQYF | TGTGCCTGGAGTCCTTTACAGGGGGTCACAGATACGCAGTATTTT